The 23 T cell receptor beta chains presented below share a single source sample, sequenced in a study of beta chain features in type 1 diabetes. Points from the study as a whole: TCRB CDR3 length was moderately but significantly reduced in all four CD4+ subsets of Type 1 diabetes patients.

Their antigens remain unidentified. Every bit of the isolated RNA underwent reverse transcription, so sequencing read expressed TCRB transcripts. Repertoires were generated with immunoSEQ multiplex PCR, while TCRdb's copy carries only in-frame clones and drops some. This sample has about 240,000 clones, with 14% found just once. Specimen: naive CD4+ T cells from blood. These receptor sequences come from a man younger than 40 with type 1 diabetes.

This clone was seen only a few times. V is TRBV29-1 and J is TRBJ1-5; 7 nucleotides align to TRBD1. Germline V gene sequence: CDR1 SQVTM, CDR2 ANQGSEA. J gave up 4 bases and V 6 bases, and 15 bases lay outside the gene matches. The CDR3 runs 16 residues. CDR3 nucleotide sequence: TGCAGCGTCGCTACAGGGGCCCCGTCGACTAATCAGCCCCAGCATTTT. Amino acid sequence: CSVATGAPSTNQPQHF.

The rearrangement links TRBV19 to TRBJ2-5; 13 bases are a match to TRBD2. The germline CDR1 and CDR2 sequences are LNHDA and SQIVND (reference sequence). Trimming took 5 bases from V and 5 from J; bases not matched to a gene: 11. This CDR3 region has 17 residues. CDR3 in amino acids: CASSLRTSGSVRETQYF. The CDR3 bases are TGTGCCAGTAGTCTCAGGACTAGCGGGAGTGTGCGGGAGACCCAGTACTTC.

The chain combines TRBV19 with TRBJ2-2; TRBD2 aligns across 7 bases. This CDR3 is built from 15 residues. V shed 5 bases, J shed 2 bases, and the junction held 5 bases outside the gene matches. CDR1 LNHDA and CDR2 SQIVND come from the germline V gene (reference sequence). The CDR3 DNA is TGTGCCAGTAGTGCCGGGACTACAAACACCGGGGAGCTGTTTTTT. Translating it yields CASSAGTTNTGELFF.

The DNA for the CDR3 is TGTGCCAGCTCTGAGGGGGCCTCCTACAATGAGCAGTTCTTC. Translating it yields CASSEGASYNEQFF. V is TRBV25-1 and J is TRBJ2-1; 7 positions agree with TRBD1. V was clipped by 8 bases and J by 0 bases; unmatched bases: 4. CDR1 is MGHDK, CDR2 SYGVNS, per germline. The CDR3 is 14 residues long. Looking up the rest from reference TRBV25-1 and TRBJ2-1 gives the full variable domain: EADIYQTPRYLVIGTGKKITLECSQTMGHDKMYWYQQDPGMELHLIHYSYGVNSTEKGDLSSESTVSRIRTEHFPLTLESARPSHTSQYLCASSEGASYNEQFFGPGTRLTVL.

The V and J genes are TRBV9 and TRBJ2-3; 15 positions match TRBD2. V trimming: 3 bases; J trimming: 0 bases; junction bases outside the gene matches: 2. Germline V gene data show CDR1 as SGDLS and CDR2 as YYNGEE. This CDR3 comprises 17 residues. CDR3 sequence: CASSEGLAGGSTDTQYF. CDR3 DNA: TGTGCCAGCAGCGAGGGACTAGCGGGGGGAAGCACAGATACGCAGTATTTT.

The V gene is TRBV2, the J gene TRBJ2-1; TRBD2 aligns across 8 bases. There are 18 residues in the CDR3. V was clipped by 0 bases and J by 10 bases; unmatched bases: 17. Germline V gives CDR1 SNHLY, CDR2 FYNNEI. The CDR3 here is CASSEALSPTSGLGEQFF. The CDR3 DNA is TGTGCCAGCAGTGAAGCGCTTTCGCCAACTAGCGGATTGGGGGAGCAGTTCTTC.

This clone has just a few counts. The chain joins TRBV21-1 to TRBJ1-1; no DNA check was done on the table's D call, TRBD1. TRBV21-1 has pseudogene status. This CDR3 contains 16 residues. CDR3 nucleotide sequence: TGTGCCAGCAGCAAAGAGGTTCCCGGCAGGGGGCCTGAAGCTTTCTTT. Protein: CASSKEVPGRGPEAFF.

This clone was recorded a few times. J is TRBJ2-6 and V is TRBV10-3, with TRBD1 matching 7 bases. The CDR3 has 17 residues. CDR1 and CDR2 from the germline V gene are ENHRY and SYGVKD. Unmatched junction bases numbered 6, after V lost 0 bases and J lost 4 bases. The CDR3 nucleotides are TGTGCCATCAGTGAGTCAGGGGGCGGCTTGGGGGCCAACGTCCTGACTTTC. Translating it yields CAISESGGGLGANVLTF.

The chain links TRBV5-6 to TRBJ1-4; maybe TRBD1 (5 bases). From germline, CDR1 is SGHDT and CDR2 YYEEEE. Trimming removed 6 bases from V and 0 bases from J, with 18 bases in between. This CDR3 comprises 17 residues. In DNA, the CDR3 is TGTGCCAGCACCCTCTTGGGGGAGGAGGCAACTAATGAAAAACTGTTTTTT. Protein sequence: CASTLLGEEATNEKLFF. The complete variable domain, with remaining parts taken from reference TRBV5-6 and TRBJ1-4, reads DAGVTQSPTHLIKTRGQQVTLRCSPKSGHDTVSWYQQALGQGPQFIFQYYEEEERQRGNFPDRFSGHQFPNYSSELNVNALLLGDSALYLCASTLLGEEATNEKLFFGSGTQLSVL.

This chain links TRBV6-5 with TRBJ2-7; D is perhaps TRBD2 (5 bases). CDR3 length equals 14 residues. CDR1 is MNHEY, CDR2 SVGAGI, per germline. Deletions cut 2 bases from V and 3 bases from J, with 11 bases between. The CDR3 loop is CASSYAGADYEQYF. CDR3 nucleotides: TGTGCCAGCAGTTACGCCGGAGCGGACTACGAGCAGTACTTC.

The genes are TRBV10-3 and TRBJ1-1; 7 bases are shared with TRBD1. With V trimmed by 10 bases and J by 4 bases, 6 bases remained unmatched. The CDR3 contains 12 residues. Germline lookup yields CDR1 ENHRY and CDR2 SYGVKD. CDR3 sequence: CATRGGFTEAFF. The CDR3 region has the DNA TGTGCCACCAGGGGGGGATTCACTGAAGCTTTCTTT.

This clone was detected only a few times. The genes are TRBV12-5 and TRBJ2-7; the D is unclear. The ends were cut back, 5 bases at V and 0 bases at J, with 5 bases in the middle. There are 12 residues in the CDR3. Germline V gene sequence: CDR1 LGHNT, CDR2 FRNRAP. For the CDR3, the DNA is TGTGCTAGTGGTCCCCTCTCCTACGAGCAGTACTTC. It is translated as CASGPLSYEQYF.

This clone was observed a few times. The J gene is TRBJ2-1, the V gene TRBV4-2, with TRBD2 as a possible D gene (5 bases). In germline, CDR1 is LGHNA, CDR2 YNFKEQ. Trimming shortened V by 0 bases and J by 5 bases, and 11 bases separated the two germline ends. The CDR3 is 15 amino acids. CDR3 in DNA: TGTGCCAGCAGCCAAGATAAGAGGGCCCACAATGAGCAGTTCTTC. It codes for CASSQDKRAHNEQFF.

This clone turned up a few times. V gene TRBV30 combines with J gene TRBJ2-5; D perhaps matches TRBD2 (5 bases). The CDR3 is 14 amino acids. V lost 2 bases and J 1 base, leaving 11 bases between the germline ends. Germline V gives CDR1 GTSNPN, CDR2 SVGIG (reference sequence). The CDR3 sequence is CAWSSERPQETQYF. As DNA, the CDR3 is TGTGCCTGGAGTTCTGAGCGGCCCCAAGAGACCCAGTACTTC.

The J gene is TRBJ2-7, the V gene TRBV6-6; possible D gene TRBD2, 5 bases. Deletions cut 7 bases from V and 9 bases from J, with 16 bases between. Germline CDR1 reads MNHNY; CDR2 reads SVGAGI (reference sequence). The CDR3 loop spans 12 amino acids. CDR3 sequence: CASNEGRELQYF. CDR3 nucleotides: TGTGCCAGCAACGAGGGTAGGGAATTGCAGTACTTC.

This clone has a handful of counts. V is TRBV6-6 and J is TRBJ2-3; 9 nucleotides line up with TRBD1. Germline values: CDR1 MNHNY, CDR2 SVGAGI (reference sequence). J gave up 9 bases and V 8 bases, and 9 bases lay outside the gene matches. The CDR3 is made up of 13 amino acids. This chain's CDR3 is CASDTGQGRTQYF. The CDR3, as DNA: TGTGCCAGCGATACGGGACAGGGCAGGACGCAGTATTTT.

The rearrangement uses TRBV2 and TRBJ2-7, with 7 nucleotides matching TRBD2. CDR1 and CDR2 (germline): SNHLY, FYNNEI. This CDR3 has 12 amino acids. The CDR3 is CTSSGGGYEQYF. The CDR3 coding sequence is TGTACCTCATCCGGGGGAGGGTACGAGCAGTACTTC.

Here the CDR3 DNA reads TGTGCCATCAGAGGGACTTCCCCGAGCTCCTACGAGCAGTACTTC. Residues: CAIRGTSPSSYEQYF. V gene TRBV10-3 combines with J gene TRBJ2-7, with D perhaps TRBD2 (6 bases). Between the trimmed V and J ends, which lost 6 bases and 0 bases, there was a span of 15 bases. The length of the CDR3 is 15 residues. Germline CDR1 is ENHRY and CDR2 is SYGVKD.

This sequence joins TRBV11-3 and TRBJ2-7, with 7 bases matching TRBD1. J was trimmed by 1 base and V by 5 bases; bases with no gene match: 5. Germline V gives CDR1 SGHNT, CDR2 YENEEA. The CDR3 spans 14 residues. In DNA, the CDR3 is TGTGCCAGCAGCGACAGGGACAATTCCTACGAGCAGTACTTC. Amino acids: CASSDRDNSYEQYF.

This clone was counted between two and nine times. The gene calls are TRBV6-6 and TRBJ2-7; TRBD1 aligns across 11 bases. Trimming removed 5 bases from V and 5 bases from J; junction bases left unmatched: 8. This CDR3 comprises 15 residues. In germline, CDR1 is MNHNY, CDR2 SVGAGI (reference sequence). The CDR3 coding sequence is TGTGCCAGCAGTAAACCGGGACAGGGGGTAAACGAGCAGTACTTC. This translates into CASSKPGQGVNEQYF.

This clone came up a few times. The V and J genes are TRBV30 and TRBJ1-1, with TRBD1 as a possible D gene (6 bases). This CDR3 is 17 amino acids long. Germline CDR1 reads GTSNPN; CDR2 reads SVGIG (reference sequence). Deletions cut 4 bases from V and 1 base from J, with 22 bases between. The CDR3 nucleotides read TGTGCCTGGACACTATCGCGGACAGTTGGGGGGAACACTGAAGCTTTCTTT. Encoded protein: CAWTLSRTVGGNTEAFF.

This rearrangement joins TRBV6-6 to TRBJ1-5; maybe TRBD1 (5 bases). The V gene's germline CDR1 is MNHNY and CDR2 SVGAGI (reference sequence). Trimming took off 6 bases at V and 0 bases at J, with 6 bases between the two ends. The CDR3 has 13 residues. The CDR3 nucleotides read TGTGCCAGCAGGACAGTTAGCAATCAGCCCCAGCATTTT. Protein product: CASRTVSNQPQHF.

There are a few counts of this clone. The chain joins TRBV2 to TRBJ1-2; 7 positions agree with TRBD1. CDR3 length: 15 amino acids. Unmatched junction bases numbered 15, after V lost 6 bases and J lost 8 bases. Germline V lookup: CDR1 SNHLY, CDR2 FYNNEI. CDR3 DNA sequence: TGTGCCAGCAGAGCAGGACGGGACAGCGTTTACGGCTACACCTTC. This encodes CASRAGRDSVYGYTF.